This T cell receptor (beta chain) was documented in a study of PD-1 blockade in classical Hodgkin lymphoma. As for the study in general: Nivolumab 3 mg/kg was given intravenously every 2 weeks.

Autologous stem cell transplantation was followed by relapse in every patient, and brentuximab vedotin exposure varied. Generated by immunoSEQ multiplex PCR, the TCRdb table keeps only in-frame clones and is missing some. The sample comprises roughly 81,000 clones, about 90% of which are singletons, and about 2.7% rests with the top ten. About this clone: Its target is unknown.

Trimming removed 3 bases from V and 5 bases from J; junction bases left unmatched: 7. Germline V lookup: CDR1 WNHNN, CDR2 SYGVQD (reference sequence). This CDR3 spans 16 amino acids. Notes on the study in general: Newly diagnosed patients had diversity similar to the baseline diversity of complete responders. By C4D1 there was a significant rise in CD4+ TCR diversity but not in CD8+ TCR diversity. Those patients who began receiving nivolumab less than 1 year after ASCT had lower diversity, and they were excluded.

The source material was peripheral blood mononuclear cells (PBMCs), sampled before the second cycle of nivolumab. The clonotype was recovered from a human donor with classical Hodgkin lymphoma. The chain employs TRBV10-1 and TRBJ2-1, with TRBD2 identical over 10 bases. The CDR3 protein is CASSERLAGRDNEQFF. The CDR3 DNA reads TGCGCCAGCAGTGAAAGACTAGCGGGCCGAGACAATGAGCAGTTCTTC.